Each of the 19 T cell receptor beta chains below was sequenced from the same sample in a study of T cell changes during pregnancy in multiple sclerosis. Libraries were prepared by immunoSEQ multiplex PCR; TCRdb keeps only in-frame clonotypes and omits some of them. The table includes 40,000 to 60,000 clones, about 93% detected once. The sequenced sample was CD4+ T cells from peripheral blood mononuclear cells, obtained in the third trimester of pregnancy. Receptor source: a female donor with multiple sclerosis, enrolled in a pregnancy study.

The rearrangement links TRBV9 to TRBJ1-1; no firm D call. CDR1 is SGDLS and CDR2 is YYNGEE in the germline V gene. This CDR3 spans 15 amino acids. V was trimmed by 0 bases and J by 1 base, leaving 10 bases between them. CDR3 in DNA: TGTGCCAGCAGCGTAGAGGAGTTAGGGAACACTGAAGCTTTCTTT. Translation: CASSVEELGNTEAFF.

The V gene is TRBV27, the J gene TRBJ1-1; 11 nucleotides agree with TRBD1. The trim removed 6 bases at V and 2 bases at J, leaving 8 bases unmatched. The CDR3 consists of 16 residues. Germline V gene lookup returns CDR1 MNHEY and CDR2 SMNVEV (reference sequence). CDR3 nucleotide sequence: TGTGCCAGCAGGAACCGGGACAGGGGGTCAAACACTGAAGCTTTCTTT. Translating gives CASRNRDRGSNTEAFF.

On this clone: Relative to the germline gene, one junction end is altered; a read error may explain this. This chain links TRBV10-3 with TRBJ1-1; TRBD1 is a possible D gene (6 bases). The CDR3 consists of 16 residues. Per the germline V gene, CDR1 is ENHRY and CDR2 is SYGVKD. CDR3 amino acids: CLSLRGGPPMNTEAFF. The CDR3 DNA is TGCCTTTCTCTGAGGGGGGGGCCTCCGATGAACACTGAAGCTTTCTTT.

The J gene is TRBJ2-3, the V gene TRBV7-9; no definite D call. Per the germline V gene, CDR1 is SEHNR and CDR2 is FQNEAQ (reference sequence). V was pared by 6 bases and J by 0 bases, with 16 bases between. This CDR3 contains 16 residues. In DNA form, the CDR3 reads TGTGCCAGCAGGCCAGCCCACAGCAGTAGCACAGATACGCAGTATTTT. Protein sequence: CASRPAHSSSTDTQYF.

V gene TRBV9 combines with J gene TRBJ1-2; D is unclear. Germline-derived CDR1 and CDR2 are SGDLS and YYNGEE. The CDR3 is made up of 16 amino acids. V was clipped by 0 bases and J by 1 base, with 13 bases between them. Here the CDR3 reads CASSVGSSVGNYGYTF. CDR3 sequence (DNA): TGTGCCAGCAGCGTAGGGTCTTCGGTTGGTAACTATGGCTACACCTTC.

V and J are TRBV4-2 and TRBJ1-2; D uncertain. The CDR3 consists of 12 residues. The V end lost 1 base, the J end lost 6 bases, and 6 bases lay between the germline ends. CDR1 is LGHNA and CDR2 is YNFKEQ in the germline V gene. CDR3 residues: CASSQGRDGYTF. The CDR3 region has the DNA TGTGCCAGCAGCCAAGGGAGGGATGGCTACACCTTC.

The chain carries TRBV19 and TRBJ2-3; D gene unclear. This CDR3 has 13 amino acids. Germline CDR1 and CDR2: LNHDA and SQIVND (reference sequence). V was clipped by 2 bases and J by 3 bases, with 6 bases between them. This CDR3 is CASSILLTDTQYF. The CDR3 DNA follows: TGTGCCAGTAGTATACTCTTAACAGATACGCAGTATTTT. The whole variable domain, filled in from reference TRBV19 and TRBJ2-3, reads DGGITQSPKYLFRKEGQNVTLSCEQNLNHDAMYWYRQDPGQGLRLIYYSQIVNDFQKGDIAEGYSVSREKKESFPLTVTSAQKNPTAFYLCASSILLTDTQYFGPGTRLTVL.

This clone has a single count. The chain links TRBV25-1 to TRBJ1-1; D may be TRBD1 (6 bases). From germline, CDR1 is MGHDK and CDR2 SYGVNS. This CDR3 is built from 14 residues. The V end lost 7 bases, the J end lost 3 bases, and 15 bases lay between the germline ends. The CDR3 loop reads CASTETGKDTEAFF. As DNA, the CDR3 is TGTGCCAGCACTGAGACAGGCAAGGACACTGAAGCTTTCTTT.

The CDR3, as DNA: TGTGCCAGCAGTTCCACAGGGCCGGGAGAGACCCAGTACTTC. Its translation is CASSSTGPGETQYF. V and J are TRBV6-5 and TRBJ2-5; D perhaps matches TRBD1 (6 bases). Trimming took off 4 bases at V and 4 bases at J, with 13 bases between the two ends. Germline CDR1 MNHEY, CDR2 SVGAGI. This CDR3 is 14 amino acids long.

CDR3 sequence reads: CASSVDPSGGLQETQYF. The CDR3, as DNA: TGTGCCAGCAGCGTAGATCCTAGCGGGGGCCTCCAAGAGACCCAGTACTTC. The chain joins TRBV9 to TRBJ2-5; 10 bases map to TRBD2. This CDR3 has 17 residues. From germline, CDR1 is SGDLS and CDR2 YYNGEE. Trimming took 0 bases from V and 1 from J; bases not matched to a gene: 6.

V gene TRBV5-1 combines with J gene TRBJ2-7, with TRBD1 matching over 10 bases. The CDR3 sequence is 13 residues long. Germline lookup yields CDR1 SGHRS and CDR2 YFSETQ. The ends lost 3 bases at V and 5 bases at J; junction bases unmatched: 2. CDR3 coding DNA: TGCGCCAGCAGCTGGGGGACAGGGGACGAGCAGTACTTC. This gives the protein CASSWGTGDEQYF.

The gene calls are TRBV10-3 and TRBJ2-1, with TRBD2 matching 12 bases. Germline trimming cut 5 bases from V and 5 bases from J; bases unmatched to any gene: 4. Germline CDR1 ENHRY, CDR2 SYGVKD. This CDR3 comprises 15 residues. The CDR3: CAISPSGGVNNEQFF. The DNA of the CDR3 is TGTGCCATCAGTCCTAGCGGGGGGGTAAACAATGAGCAGTTCTTC.

The CDR3 DNA follows: TGTGCCAGCAGCTTAGAGACTAGCGGGGGGCGAACTACCTACGAGCAGTACTTC. Translated, it gives CASSLETSGGRTTYEQYF. The chain is built from TRBV7-8 and TRBJ2-7; 13 bases are shared with TRBD2. Germline V gene lookup returns CDR1 SGHVS and CDR2 FQNEAQ. V lost 1 base to trimming and J lost 2 bases; unmatched junction nucleotides: 8. The CDR3 spans 18 residues.

V usage is TRBV11-2 and J usage is TRBJ1-5; 7 nucleotides agree with TRBD1. The CDR3 is made up of 14 amino acids. CDR1 SGHAT and CDR2 FQNNGV come from the germline V gene. Trimming took 5 bases from V and 3 from J; bases not matched to a gene: 4. The CDR3, as DNA: TGTGCCAGCAGCCAGGACAGGTACAATCAGCCCCAGCATTTT. Protein product: CASSQDRYNQPQHF. The full variable domain, rest sourced from reference TRBV11-2 and TRBJ1-5, is EAGVAQSPRYKIIEKRQSVAFWCNPISGHATLYWYQQILGQGPKLLIQFQNNGVVDDSQLPKDRFSAERLKGVDSTLKIQPAKLEDSAVYLCASSQDRYNQPQHFGDGTRLSIL.

A single count supports this clone. The chain links TRBV7-2 to TRBJ2-6; D remains unclear. The CDR3 covers 15 residues. Germline CDR1 reads SGHTA; CDR2 reads FQGNSA. V lost 4 bases to trimming and J lost 2 bases, with 9 bases between them. CDR3 sequence (DNA): TGTGCCAGCAGCTCCGTTCCCCCTGGGGCCAACGTCCTGACTTTC. Translating gives CASSSVPPGANVLTF.

V usage is TRBV6-5 and J usage is TRBJ1-2; D is possibly TRBD1 (5 bases). CDR3 length: 15 residues. V lost 4 bases to trimming and J lost 4 bases, with 16 bases between them. CDR1 is MNHEY, CDR2 SVGAGI, per germline. The CDR3 is CASSLGPVGVYGYTF. For the CDR3, the DNA is TGTGCCAGCAGTTTGGGGCCGGTCGGAGTCTATGGCTACACCTTC.

This clone showed up just once. The chain joins TRBV4-1 to TRBJ1-4; TRBD1 aligns across 8 bases. The CDR3 has 14 amino acids. V lost 4 bases and J lost 8; bases outside the gene matches: 6. CDR1 and CDR2 from the germline V gene are MGHRA and YSYEKL. CDR3 nucleotide sequence: TGCGCCAGCAGCCTCCGGGACAGGAACGAAAAACTGTTTTTT. Protein: CASSLRDRNEKLFF.

The chain couples TRBV6-5 to TRBJ1-1; 7 bases fit TRBD1. V shed 6 bases, J shed 0 bases, and the junction held 7 bases outside the gene matches. CDR3 size: 15 residues. The germline gives CDR1 MNHEY, CDR2 SVGAGI. The CDR3 nucleotides are TGTGCCAGCAGGGGACGACAGGGCTTGAACACTGAAGCTTTCTTT. Its protein is CASRGRQGLNTEAFF.

The gene calls are TRBV5-6 and TRBJ2-7; the D gene is possibly TRBD1 (5 bases). The CDR3 runs to 15 residues. V dropped 4 bases and J dropped 5 bases, with 19 bases sitting between them. The V gene's germline CDR1 is SGHDT and CDR2 YYEEEE. CDR3 region: CASSATGSWSHEQYF. Written as DNA, the CDR3 is TGTGCCAGCAGCGCTACAGGCTCTTGGTCGCACGAGCAGTACTTC.